This T cell receptor beta chain was recorded in a study of shared clonotypes between healthy human individuals. For the study at large: The donor pool was made up of a couple of women and a few men aged 18 to 49.

Of note for this clone: Antigen specificity is unknown. The sample holds other DNA sequences that translate to the same CDR3.

Replicate PCRs run on sorted subsets employed approximately 0.2 ug DNA, approximately 30,000 T cell genomes. The assay was immunoSEQ multiplex PCR, and TCRdb's table has in-frame clones only and misses some. The sample has some 1 million clones, approximately 70% seen once. This CDR3 has 13 amino acids. Germline CDR1 is SGHRS and CDR2 is YFSETQ. Trimming stripped 0 bases from V and 7 bases from J, with 7 bases between. Findings and caveats of the study: On the whole, naive subsets had larger estimated richness than memory subsets had.

Memory CD4+ cells were the fraction left after CD45RA+ naive selection. The genes are TRBV5-1 and TRBJ2-2, with D maybe TRBD1 (6 bases). The clonotype was recovered from a man younger than 35 in good health. The sequenced material came from memory CD4+ T cells sorted from blood. Specified subset: CD45RA-negative fraction. CDR3 sequence: CASSLEGGGELFF. The DNA for the CDR3 is TGCGCCAGCAGCTTGGAAGGGGGCGGGGAGCTGTTTTTT. Using reference TRBV5-1 and TRBJ2-2 for the parts outside the CDR3, the full variable domain is KAGVTQTPRYLIKTRGQQVTLSCSPISGHRSVSWYQQTPGQGLQFLFEYFSETQRNKGNFPGRFSGRQFSNSRSEMNVSTLELGDSALYLCASSLEGGGELFFGEGSRLTVL.